This T cell receptor beta chain was sequenced during a study of OX40 agonist ivuxolimab in advanced cancers. As for the study in general: People in dose escalation had one of these cancers: hepatocellular carcinoma, melanoma, renal cell or head and neck cancer. Prior anti-PD-1, anti-PD-L1 or anti-CTLA-4 therapy did not bar entry, and about 38% had some. Broader study findings: Both CD4+ and CD8+ T cell populations in blood had undergone clonal expansion by week 6 at 0.1 to 3.0 mg/kg. Relative to CD4+ cells, CD8+ T cells on average had more expanded clones.

Worth noting for this clone: What it binds is not known.

Repertoires were generated with immunoSEQ multiplex PCR, while TCRdb's copy carries only in-frame clones and drops some. The table lists about 77,000 clones, about 83% of them singletons. V trimming: 6 bases; J trimming: 7 bases; junction bases outside the gene matches: 1. The CDR3 covers 14 residues. CDR1 and CDR2 from the germline V gene are SNHLY and FYNNEI. This chain links TRBV2 with TRBJ2-1; 15 nucleotides line up with TRBD2. The receptor's source is an adult with an advanced solid tumor such as melanoma, head and neck, liver or kidney cancer. The sequenced sample was CD4+ or CD8+ T cells sorted from blood, obtained in a trial of the OX40 agonist ivuxolimab. CDR3 sequence: CASSGTSGRNEQFF. For the CDR3, the DNA is TGTGCCAGCAGCGGGACTAGCGGGAGGAATGAGCAGTTCTTC.